The T cell receptor (beta chain) described here comes from a study of identical twins. TCRdb re-derived calls from the 5' RACE reads in MiXCR, one entry per CDR3 protein. The sample contains fewer than 350,000 distinct CDR3 sequences, roughly 8.6% of which appear only once. This clonotype came up many times. Trimming cost V 6 bases and J 3 bases; bases outside gene matches: 11. The germline gives CDR1 DFQATT, CDR2 SNEGSKA (reference sequence). The CDR3 is made up of 15 amino acids. In addition, the sample was reused for a study of yellow fever vaccine responses in identical twins. That study adds: Twins' vaccine T cell responses were reported to seem partly convergent and partly personalized.

The specimen was memory (CD45RO+) T cells sorted from blood. The rearrangement links TRBV20-1 to TRBJ2-7; 10 bases map to TRBD2. The clonotype was recovered from a woman in her late teens or twenties in good health. The CDR3: CSAKPSSGGHYEQYF. The CDR3 nucleotides read TGCAGTGCAAAACCGTCTAGCGGGGGTCACTACGAGCAGTACTTC.